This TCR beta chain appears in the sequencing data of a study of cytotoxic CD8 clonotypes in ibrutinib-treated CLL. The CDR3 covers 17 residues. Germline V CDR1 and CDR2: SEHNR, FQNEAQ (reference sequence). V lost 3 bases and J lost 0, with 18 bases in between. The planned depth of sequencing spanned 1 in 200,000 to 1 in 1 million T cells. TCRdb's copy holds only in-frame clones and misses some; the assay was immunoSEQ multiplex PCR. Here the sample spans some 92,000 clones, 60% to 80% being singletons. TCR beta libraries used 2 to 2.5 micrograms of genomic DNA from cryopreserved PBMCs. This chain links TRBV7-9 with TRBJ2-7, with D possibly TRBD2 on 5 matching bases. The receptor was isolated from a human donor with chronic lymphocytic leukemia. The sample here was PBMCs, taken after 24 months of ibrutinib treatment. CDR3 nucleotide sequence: TGTGCCAGCAGCTTGTTGGTGTCCGGGGTACCCTCCTACGAGCAGTACTTC. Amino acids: CASSLLVSGVPSYEQYF.